This T cell receptor (beta chain) was sequenced for a study of CD8 T cells in ankylosing spondylitis. Study-wide findings and caveats: CD8+ disease-linked clones were present at relatively low frequencies in blood. In ankylosing spondylitis patients, matched synovial fluid reportedly showed significant enrichment of disease-linked clones. A TCR beta motif of eight highly homologous variants appeared characteristic of ankylosing spondylitis blood. Past studies reported some motif variants in reactive arthritis synovial fluid and blood.

This clonotype appeared many times. Antigen: not known. TCRdb processed the 5' RACE reads anew with MiXCR; each CDR3 protein has one entry. Counted here are some 130,000 distinct CDR3 sequences, 7% to 8% occurring once; the ten biggest clones make up approximately 13%. Germline V lookup: CDR1 LNHNV, CDR2 YYDKDF (reference sequence). V dropped 0 bases and J dropped 4 bases, with 14 bases sitting between them. The CDR3 totals 16 residues. Input material: blood, either unsorted or a sorted T cell fraction (not recorded which). The TCR sequence derives from a female donor with ankylosing spondylitis or in good health (not recorded which). The chain recombines TRBV15 with TRBJ2-3; tentative D call: TRBD2 (5 bases). The CDR3 sequence is CATSRESPGLADTQYF. For the CDR3, the DNA is TGTGCCACCAGCAGAGAGTCCCCGGGGTTAGCAGATACGCAGTATTTT.